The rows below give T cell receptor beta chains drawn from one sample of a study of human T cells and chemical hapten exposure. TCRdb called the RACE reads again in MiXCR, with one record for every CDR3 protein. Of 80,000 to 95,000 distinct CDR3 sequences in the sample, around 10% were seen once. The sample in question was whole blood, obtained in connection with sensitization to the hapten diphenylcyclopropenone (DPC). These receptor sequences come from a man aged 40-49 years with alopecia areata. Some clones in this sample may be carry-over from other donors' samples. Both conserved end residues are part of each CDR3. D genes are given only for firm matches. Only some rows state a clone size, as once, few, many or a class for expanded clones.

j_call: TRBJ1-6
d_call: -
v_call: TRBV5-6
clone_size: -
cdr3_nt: TGTGCCAGCAGCTCGGGCTCCGGGGGATCACCCCTCCACTTT
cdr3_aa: CASSSGSGGSPLHF

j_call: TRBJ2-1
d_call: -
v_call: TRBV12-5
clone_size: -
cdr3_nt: TGTGCTAGTGGTTTGGACTTGACGAATGAGCAGTTCTTC
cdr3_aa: CASGLDLTNEQFF

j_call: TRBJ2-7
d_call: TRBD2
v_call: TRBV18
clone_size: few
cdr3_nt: TGTGCCAGCTCACCACTCGGACTAGCGGGAGAATCGTACGAGCAGTACTTC
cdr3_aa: CASSPLGLAGESYEQYF

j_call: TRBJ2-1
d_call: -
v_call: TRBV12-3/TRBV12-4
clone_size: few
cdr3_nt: TGTGCCAGCAGTTTTCTAGGGTCGGCTTACAATGAGCAGTTCTTC
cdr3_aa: CASSFLGSAYNEQFF

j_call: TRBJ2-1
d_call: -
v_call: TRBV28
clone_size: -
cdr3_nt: TGTGCCAGCAGTTCCCCATTGTTCCAGTTCTTC
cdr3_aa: CASSSPLFQFF

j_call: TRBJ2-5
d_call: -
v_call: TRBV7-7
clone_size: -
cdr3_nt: TGTGCTAGCAGCTTAGGGGAAAAAGAGACCCAGTACTTC
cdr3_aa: CASSLGEKETQYF

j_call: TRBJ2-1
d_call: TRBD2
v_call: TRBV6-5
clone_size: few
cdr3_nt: TGTGCCAGCAGTTACGTAGCGGGCTATGAGCAGTTCTTC
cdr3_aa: CASSYVAGYEQFF

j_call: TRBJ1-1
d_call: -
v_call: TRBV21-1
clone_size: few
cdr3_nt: TGTGCCAGCAGCTCCTCGACAGGGAGGGGGACTGAAGCTTTCTTT
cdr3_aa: CASSSSTGRGTEAFF

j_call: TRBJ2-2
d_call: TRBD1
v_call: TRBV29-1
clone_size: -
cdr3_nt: TGCAGCGTTGGGACAGGGGGTACCGGGGAGCTGTTTTTT
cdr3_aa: CSVGTGGTGELFF

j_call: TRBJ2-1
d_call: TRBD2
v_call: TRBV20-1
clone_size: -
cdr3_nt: TGCAGCCTCTCCCCCAGCGGGAGGGCCACGAATGAGCAGTTCTTC
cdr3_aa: CSLSPSGRATNEQFF

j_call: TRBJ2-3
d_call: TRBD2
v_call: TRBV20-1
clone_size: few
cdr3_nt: TGCAGTGCTAGAGACCCCACTAGCGGGAGGGCAGATACGCAGTATTTT
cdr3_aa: CSARDPTSGRADTQYF

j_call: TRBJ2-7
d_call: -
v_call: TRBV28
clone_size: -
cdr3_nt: TGTGCCAGCAGTCCCCTAGGGCGGCCAGGTTACTCCTACGAGCAGTACTTC
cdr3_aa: CASSPLGRPGYSYEQYF

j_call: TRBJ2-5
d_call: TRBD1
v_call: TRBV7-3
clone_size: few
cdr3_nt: TGTGCCAGCAGCTTGGGACAGGGGGAGGCAGAGACCCAGTACTTC
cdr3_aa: CASSLGQGEAETQYF

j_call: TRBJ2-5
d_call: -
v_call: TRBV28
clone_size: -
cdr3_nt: TGTGCCAGCAGTTGGTCAGGGACCCAGTACTTC
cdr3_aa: CASSWSGTQYF

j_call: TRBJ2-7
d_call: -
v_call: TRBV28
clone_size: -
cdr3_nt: TGTGCCAGCAGGGGGACGGTGAGCTACGAGCAGTACTTC
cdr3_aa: CASRGTVSYEQYF

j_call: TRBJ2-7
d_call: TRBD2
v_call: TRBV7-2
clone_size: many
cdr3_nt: TGTGCCAGCAGCCTCAGACTAGCGGGGGCCTACGAGCAGTACTTC
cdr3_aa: CASSLRLAGAYEQYF

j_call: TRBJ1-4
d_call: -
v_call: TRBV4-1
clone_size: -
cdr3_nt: TGCGCCAGCAGCCAAGTGGAGACGGCAACTAATGAAAAACTGTTTTTT
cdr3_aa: CASSQVETATNEKLFF

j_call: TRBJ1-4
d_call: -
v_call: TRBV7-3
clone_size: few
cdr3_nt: TGTGCCAGCAGCCTTACCTCTATGGGTGAAAAACTGTTTTTT
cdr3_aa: CASSLTSMGEKLFF

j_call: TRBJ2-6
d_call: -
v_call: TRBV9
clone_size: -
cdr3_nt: TGTGCCAGCAGCGTAAGGAGCTCTGGGGCCAACGTCCTGACTTTC
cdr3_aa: CASSVRSSGANVLTF

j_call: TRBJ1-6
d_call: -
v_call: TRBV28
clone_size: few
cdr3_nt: TGTGCCAGCAGTCTGGACCGGTATGCACCCCTCCACTTT
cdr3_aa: CASSLDRYAPLHF

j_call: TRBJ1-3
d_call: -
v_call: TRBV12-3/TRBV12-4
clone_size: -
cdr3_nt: TGTGCCAGCAGTGTCCGACAGTTCAGCTCTGGAAACACCATATATTTT
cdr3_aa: CASSVRQFSSGNTIYF

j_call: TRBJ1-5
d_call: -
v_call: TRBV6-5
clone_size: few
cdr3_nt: TGTGCCAGTAGACTCGCGGCAAATAGCAATCAGCCCCAGCATTTT
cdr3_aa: CASRLAANSNQPQHF

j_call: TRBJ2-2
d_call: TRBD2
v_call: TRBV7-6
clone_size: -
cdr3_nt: TGTGCCAGCAGCTTACAAGGGAGCGGGGTTAACACCGGGGAGCTGTTTTTT
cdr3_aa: CASSLQGSGVNTGELFF

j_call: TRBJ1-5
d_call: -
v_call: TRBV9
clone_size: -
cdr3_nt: TGTGCCAGCAGCGTTTCGGGTGCTAGCAATCAGCCCCAGCATTTT
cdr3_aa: CASSVSGASNQPQHF

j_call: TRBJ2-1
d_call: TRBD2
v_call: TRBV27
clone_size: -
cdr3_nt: TGTGACAGCAGTACCTCTTTGGGTAGCGGGAGGTTCAATGAGCAGTTCTTC
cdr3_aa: CDSSTSLGSGRFNEQFF

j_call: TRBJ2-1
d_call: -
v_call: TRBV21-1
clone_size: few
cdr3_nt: TGTGCCAGCAGCAATTTCACTGAAATAGCGGGAGGGCTAAAGCGAAACAATGAGCAGTTCTTC
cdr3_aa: CASSNFTEIAGGLKRNNEQFF

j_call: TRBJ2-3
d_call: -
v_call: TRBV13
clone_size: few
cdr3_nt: TGTGCCAGCAGCTTAGAGTCGACAGATACGCAGTATTTT
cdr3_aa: CASSLESTDTQYF

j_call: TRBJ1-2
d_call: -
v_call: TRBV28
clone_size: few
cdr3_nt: TGTGCCAGCTATTTTGGCGGCAAGCTCTATGGCTACACCTTC
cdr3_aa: CASYFGGKLYGYTF

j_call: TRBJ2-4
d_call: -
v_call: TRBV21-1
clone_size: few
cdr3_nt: TGTGCCAGCAGCAAAGAAGGGACAGTCTTAAACATTCAGTACTTC
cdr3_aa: CASSKEGTVLNIQYF

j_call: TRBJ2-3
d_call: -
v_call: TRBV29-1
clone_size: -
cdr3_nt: TGCAGCGCTGACATAGGCCAGGCAGATACGCAGTATTTT
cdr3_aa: CSADIGQADTQYF

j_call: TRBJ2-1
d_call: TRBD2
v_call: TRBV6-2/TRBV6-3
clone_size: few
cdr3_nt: TGTGCCAGCAGTTACGAGCGGGAGGTTTACAATGAGCAGTTCTTC
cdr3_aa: CASSYEREVYNEQFF

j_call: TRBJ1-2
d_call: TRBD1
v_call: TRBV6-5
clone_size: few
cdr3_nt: TGTGCCAGCAGTCCCACGACAGGGATACACTATGGCTACACCTTC
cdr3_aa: CASSPTTGIHYGYTF

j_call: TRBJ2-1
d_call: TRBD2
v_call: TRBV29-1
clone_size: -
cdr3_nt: TGCAGCGTCGGGAGGACCTACAATGAGCAGTTCTTC
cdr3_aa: CSVGRTYNEQFF